This passage covers 25 T cell receptor beta chains from one sample sequenced in a study of blood T cell repertoires in COVID-19. Assay used: immunoSEQ multiplex PCR; TCRdb lists only in-frame clones, some missing. The repertoire includes approximately 24,000 clones, about 89% of them detected once, and less than 5.5% sits in the top ten. Sequencing used peripheral blood. All receptors come from a man aged 50-60 years with active COVID-19.

The chain links TRBV6-5 to TRBJ1-2; D is unresolved. Germline V gives CDR1 MNHEY, CDR2 SVGAGI. Trimming removed 0 bases at V and 2 bases at J, with 13 bases between. The CDR3 has 16 amino acids. In DNA form, the CDR3 reads TGTGCCAGCAGTTACTCTTTACTTGGCGGAAACTATGGCTACACCTTC. Its protein is CASSYSLLGGNYGYTF.

The gene calls are TRBV27 and TRBJ2-7; 7 positions match TRBD2. Germline trimming cut 7 bases from V and 1 base from J; bases unmatched to any gene: 4. CDR1 is MNHEY and CDR2 is SMNVEV in the germline V gene (reference sequence). The CDR3 contains 13 residues. CDR3 region: CASMEAGSYEQYF. CDR3 nucleotides: TGTGCCAGCATGGAAGCGGGATCCTACGAGCAGTACTTC.

The rearrangement joins TRBV4-2 to TRBJ2-7; D possibly corresponds to TRBD1 (6 bases). Trimming cost V 0 bases and J 3 bases, with 12 bases left between them. The V gene's germline CDR1 is LGHNA and CDR2 YNFKEQ. The CDR3 sequence is 15 residues long. In DNA, the CDR3 is TGTGCCAGCAGCCAAGATAGAACAGGGAACTACGAGCAGTACTTC. Its protein product is CASSQDRTGNYEQYF.

This chain links TRBV24-1 with TRBJ2-3, with D possibly being TRBD2 (6 bases). Germline CDR1 reads KGHDR; CDR2 reads SFDVKD. This CDR3 region has 15 residues. Trimming pared 5 bases from V and 0 bases from J, leaving 11 bases between. Here the CDR3 reads CATSAPGLSTDTQYF. DNA for the CDR3: TGTGCCACCAGTGCCCCGGGACTTAGCACAGATACGCAGTATTTT.

This clone was observed a few times. DNA of the CDR3: TGTGCCAGCAGCTTAGGTCGAGCGGGAGGATCCAGGGAGCAGTTCTTC. Amino acid sequence: CASSLGRAGGSREQFF. The J gene is TRBJ2-1, the V gene TRBV13; TRBD2 matches at 9 bases. V shed 0 bases, J shed 10 bases, and the junction held 10 bases outside the gene matches. The CDR3 extends over 16 amino acids. Germline assignment: CDR1 PRHDT and CDR2 FYEKMQ (reference sequence).

The genes are TRBV6-1 and TRBJ1-6; 9 bases fit TRBD1. Germline values: CDR1 MNHNS, CDR2 SASEGT. This CDR3 spans 18 amino acids. J lost 3 bases, V lost 3 bases, and 9 bases had no gene match. The CDR3 sequence is CASSDVGGQGSYNSPLHF. The CDR3 region has the DNA TGTGCCAGCAGTGACGTGGGGGGACAGGGCAGCTATAATTCACCCCTCCACTTT.

This chain uses TRBV18 with TRBJ2-3; TRBD1 is a possible D gene (6 bases). V dropped 3 bases and J dropped 1 base, with 11 bases sitting between them. The V gene's germline CDR1 is KGHSH and CDR2 LQKENI. This CDR3 is 15 amino acids long. CDR3 region: CASSPQGLGTDTQYF. The CDR3 nucleotides are TGTGCCAGCTCACCCCAGGGGCTGGGCACAGATACGCAGTATTTT. Filled out from reference TRBV18 and TRBJ2-3, the complete variable domain reads NAGVMQNPRHLVRRRGQEARLRCSPMKGHSHVYWYRQLPEEGLKFMVYLQKENIIDESGMPKERFSAEFPKEGPSILRIQQVVRGDSAAYFCASSPQGLGTDTQYFGPGTRLTVL.

The CDR3 bases are TGTGCCAGCAGCTCCCGAGGGAACGCACAAGAAAAACTGTTTTTT. It encodes CASSSRGNAQEKLFF. The chain combines TRBV7-8 with TRBJ1-4; unclear D gene. Germline V gene data show CDR1 as SGHVS and CDR2 as FQNEAQ. V dropped 4 bases and J dropped 8 bases, with 17 bases sitting between them. The CDR3 totals 15 residues.

CDR3 coding DNA: TGCAGCGCGAGCGGGGGCCCCTCGGAAAAACTGTTTTTT. It specifies CSASGGPSEKLFF. The J gene is TRBJ1-4, the V gene TRBV29-1, with D possibly TRBD1 on 6 matching bases. The germline V gene encodes CDR1 SQVTM and CDR2 ANQGSEA. The CDR3 is made up of 13 amino acids. Trimming cost V 7 bases and J 8 bases, with 17 bases left between them.

This sequence joins TRBV28 and TRBJ2-5; unclear D gene. Per germline, CDR1 MDHEN and CDR2 SYDVKM. The V end lost 6 bases, the J end lost 2 bases, and 7 bases lay between the germline ends. This CDR3 region has 12 residues. The CDR3 here is CASRLRQETQYF. CDR3 nucleotides: TGTGCCAGCAGACTCAGGCAAGAGACCCAGTACTTC.

V usage is TRBV19 and J usage is TRBJ2-7; D possibly corresponds to TRBD2 (5 bases). This CDR3 is 12 amino acids long. The V end lost 1 base, the J end lost 6 bases, and 7 bases lay between the germline ends. The germline CDR1 and CDR2 sequences are LNHDA and SQIVND (reference sequence). CDR3 amino acids: CASSIGGSEQYF. DNA for the CDR3: TGTGCCAGTAGTATAGGTGGGAGCGAGCAGTACTTC.

This chain connects TRBV5-1 to TRBJ1-1; 7 nucleotides align to TRBD1. The germline gives CDR1 SGHRS, CDR2 YFSETQ. V lost 4 bases, J lost 0 bases, and 21 bases stayed unmatched. The length of the CDR3 is 20 residues. CDR3 sequence reads: CASSGRDSVGQNWMNTEAFF. CDR3 DNA sequence: TGCGCCAGCAGCGGAAGGGACAGTGTGGGTCAAAACTGGATGAACACTGAAGCTTTCTTT.

There are a few counts of this clone. This rearrangement joins TRBV7-9 to TRBJ2-1; no firm D call. The CDR3 extends over 14 amino acids. V was pared by 1 base and J by 8 bases, with 12 bases between. CDR1 and CDR2 (germline): SEHNR, FQNEAQ (reference sequence). CDR3: CASSLVGSEYEQFF. The CDR3 bases are TGTGCCAGCAGCTTAGTAGGCAGCGAATATGAGCAGTTCTTC.

The genes are TRBV28 and TRBJ2-1; 10 bases line up with TRBD1. The CDR3 extends over 14 amino acids. The germline V gene encodes CDR1 MDHEN and CDR2 SYDVKM. Losses at the gene ends were 7 bases for V and 12 bases for J; bases not matched to a gene: 12. This CDR3 is CASNRQGQGIPQFF. DNA for the CDR3: TGTGCCAGCAACCGACAGGGACAGGGGATCCCGCAGTTCTTC.

The chain links TRBV10-3 to TRBJ2-4; D is perhaps TRBD2 (5 bases). The V gene's germline CDR1 is ENHRY and CDR2 SYGVKD. The CDR3 runs 16 residues. V was pared by 6 bases and J by 0 bases, with 15 bases between. The DNA of the CDR3 is TGTGCCATCAGCGCAGGACTTGGACTAGCCAAAAACATTCAGTACTTC. Its translation is CAISAGLGLAKNIQYF.

Concerning this clone: One junction end disagrees with the germline gene, perhaps due to a read error. The chain couples TRBV11-2 to TRBJ1-2; D gene unclear. This CDR3 is built from 12 residues. Looked up from germline, CDR1 is SGHAT and CDR2 is FQNNGV. CDR3: CASSLDLGPRRF. In DNA, the CDR3 is TGTGCCAGCAGCTTAGATCTGGGCCCTCGGCGCTTC.

The V and J genes are TRBV29-1 and TRBJ2-1, with TRBD2 identical over 8 bases. CDR1 is SQVTM and CDR2 is ANQGSEA in the germline V gene. The CDR3 extends over 12 amino acids. J gave up 12 bases and V 3 bases, and 7 bases lay outside the gene matches. DNA of the CDR3: TGCAGCGTTGAGCAACTTCGGGGGGGGCAGTTCTTC. Residues: CSVEQLRGGQFF.

The chain combines TRBV9 with TRBJ1-1, with D tentatively TRBD1 (6 bases). Germline V CDR1 and CDR2: SGDLS, YYNGEE. The V end was cut by 5 bases, the J end by 1 base, with 9 bases between. The CDR3 loop spans 13 amino acids. CDR3 sequence reads: CASSGQTNTEAFF. The DNA of the CDR3 is TGTGCCAGCAGTGGACAGACGAACACTGAAGCTTTCTTT.

The chain uses TRBV6-4 and TRBJ1-2, with 7 nucleotides matching TRBD1. Germline CDR1 is MRHNA and CDR2 is SNTAGT. J was trimmed by 8 bases and V by 5 bases; bases with no gene match: 8. This CDR3 has 13 amino acids. The CDR3 nucleotides read TGTGCCAGCAGTAGTCGACAGGGCTTGGGCTACACCTTC. It translates to CASSSRQGLGYTF.

V usage is TRBV12-3 or TRBV12-4 and J usage is TRBJ1-2; D unclear. This CDR3 has 11 residues. Trimming pared 6 bases from V and 8 bases from J, leaving 10 bases between. The CDR3 spells CASSLVKGYTF. Written as DNA, the CDR3 is TGTGCCAGCAGCCTAGTGAAGGGCTACACCTTC.

This clone was detected a few times. The chain recombines TRBV29-1 with TRBJ2-3, with D hard to call. Germline CDR1 reads SQVTM; CDR2 reads ANQGSEA. The V gene lost 1 base and the J gene lost 1 base, with 12 bases spanning the gap. The CDR3 loop spans 15 amino acids. CDR3 region: CSVEGLVMGTDTQYF. The CDR3 DNA reads as TGCAGCGTTGAAGGGCTAGTGATGGGCACAGATACGCAGTATTTT.

The rearrangement links TRBV7-2 to TRBJ2-3; D may be TRBD1 (6 bases). Germline CDR1 SGHTA, CDR2 FQGNSA. V gave up 5 bases and J gave up 5 bases, with 23 bases separating them. The CDR3 consists of 17 residues. CDR3 sequence: CASSELRSSQGRDTQYF. CDR3 coding DNA: TGTGCCAGCAGCGAGCTTAGGTCGTCACAGGGCAGAGATACGCAGTATTTT.

V and J are TRBV4-3 and TRBJ1-2; 9 bases agree with TRBD1. This CDR3 contains 15 residues. V was clipped by 2 bases and J by 6 bases; unmatched bases: 7. CDR1 and CDR2 from the germline V gene are LGHNA and YSLEER. CDR3 sequence (DNA): TGCGCCAGCAGCCAAAACACAGGGGGCTGGAATGGCTACACCTTC. This sequence encodes CASSQNTGGWNGYTF.

The gene calls are TRBV7-3 and TRBJ2-1, with 8 bases aligning to TRBD2. With 5 bases clipped from V and 4 bases from J, the junction kept 7 bases outside the gene matches. The V gene's germline CDR1 is SGHTA and CDR2 FQGTGA. The CDR3 length is 15 residues. CDR3 in amino acids: CASSPGLGQYNEQFF. The DNA of the CDR3 is TGTGCCAGCAGCCCGGGACTAGGGCAATACAATGAGCAGTTCTTC.

The CDR3 sequence is CASRERGGPQETQYF. The CDR3 bases are TGTGCCAGTAGGGAGCGGGGGGGACCACAAGAGACCCAGTACTTC. V gene TRBV19 combines with J gene TRBJ2-5; TRBD2 agrees at 10 bases. The CDR3 length is 15 residues. Germline CDR1 LNHDA, CDR2 SQIVND (reference sequence). Unmatched junction bases numbered 6, after V lost 6 bases and J lost 2 bases.